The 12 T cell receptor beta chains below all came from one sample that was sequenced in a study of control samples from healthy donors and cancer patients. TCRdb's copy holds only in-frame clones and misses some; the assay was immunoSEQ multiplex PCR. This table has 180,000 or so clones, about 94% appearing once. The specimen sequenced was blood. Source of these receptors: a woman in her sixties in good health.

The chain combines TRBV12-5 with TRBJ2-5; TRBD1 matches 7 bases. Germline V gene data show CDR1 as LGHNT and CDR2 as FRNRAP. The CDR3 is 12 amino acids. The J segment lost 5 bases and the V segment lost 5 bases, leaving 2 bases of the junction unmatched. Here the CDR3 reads CASGLRGETQYF. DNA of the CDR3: TGTGCTAGTGGTCTCAGGGGGGAGACCCAGTACTTC.

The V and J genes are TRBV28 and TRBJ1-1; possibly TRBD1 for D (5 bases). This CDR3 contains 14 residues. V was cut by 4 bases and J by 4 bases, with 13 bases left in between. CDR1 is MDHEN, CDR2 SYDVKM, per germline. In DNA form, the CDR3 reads TGTGCCAGCAGTTATGGGACCTGGCCCACTGAAGCTTTCTTT. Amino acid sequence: CASSYGTWPTEAFF. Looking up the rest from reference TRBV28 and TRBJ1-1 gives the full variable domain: DVKVTQSSRYLVKRTGEKVFLECVQDMDHENMFWYRQDPGLGLRLIYFSYDVKMKEKGDIPEGYSVSREKKERFSLILESASTNQTSMYLCASSYGTWPTEAFFGQGTRLTVV.

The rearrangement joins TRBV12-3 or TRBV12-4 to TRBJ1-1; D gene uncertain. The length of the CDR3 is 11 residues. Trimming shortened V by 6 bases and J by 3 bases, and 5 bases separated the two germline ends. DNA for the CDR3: TGTGCCAGCAGCTACTACACTGAAGCTTTCTTT. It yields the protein CASSYYTEAFF.

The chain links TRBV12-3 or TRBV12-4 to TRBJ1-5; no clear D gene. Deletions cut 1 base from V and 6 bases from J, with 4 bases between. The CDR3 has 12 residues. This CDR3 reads CASSLGGQPQHF. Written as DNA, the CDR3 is TGTGCCAGCAGTTTAGGGGGTCAGCCCCAGCATTTT.

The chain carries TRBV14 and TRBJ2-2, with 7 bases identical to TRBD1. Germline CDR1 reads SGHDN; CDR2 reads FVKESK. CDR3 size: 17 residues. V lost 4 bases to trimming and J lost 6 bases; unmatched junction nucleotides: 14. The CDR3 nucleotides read TGTGCCAGCAGCCCACTCGACAGGGTTGGACGGGCCGGGGAGCTGTTTTTT. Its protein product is CASSPLDRVGRAGELFF.

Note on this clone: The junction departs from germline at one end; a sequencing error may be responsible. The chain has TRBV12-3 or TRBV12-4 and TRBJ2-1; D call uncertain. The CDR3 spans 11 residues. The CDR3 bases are TGTGCCAGCAGTTCCTATAATGAGCAGTTCTTC. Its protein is CASSSYNEQFF.

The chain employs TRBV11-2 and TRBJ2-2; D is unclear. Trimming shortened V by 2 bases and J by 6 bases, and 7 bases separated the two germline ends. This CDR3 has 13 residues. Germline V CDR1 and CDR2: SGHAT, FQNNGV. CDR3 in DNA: TGTGCCAGCAGCTTACCCGTTGCCGGGGAGCTGTTTTTT. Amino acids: CASSLPVAGELFF.

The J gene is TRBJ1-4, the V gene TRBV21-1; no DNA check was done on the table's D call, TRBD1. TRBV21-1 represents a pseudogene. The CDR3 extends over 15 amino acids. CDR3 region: CASSKGGRGSEKLFF. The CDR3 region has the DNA TGTGCCAGCAGCAAAGGGGGCAGGGGTTCTGAAAAACTGTTTTTT.

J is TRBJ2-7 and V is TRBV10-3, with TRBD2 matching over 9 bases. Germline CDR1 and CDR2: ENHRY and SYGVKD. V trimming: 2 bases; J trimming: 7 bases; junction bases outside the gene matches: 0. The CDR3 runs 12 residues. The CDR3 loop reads CAISEAGGEQYF. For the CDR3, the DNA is TGTGCCATCAGTGAGGCGGGGGGGGAGCAGTACTTC.

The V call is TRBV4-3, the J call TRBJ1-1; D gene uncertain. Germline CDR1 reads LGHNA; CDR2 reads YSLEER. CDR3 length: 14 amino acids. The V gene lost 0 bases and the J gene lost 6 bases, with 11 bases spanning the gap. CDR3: CASSQDGMGSEAFF. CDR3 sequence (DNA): TGCGCCAGCAGCCAAGACGGAATGGGGTCTGAAGCTTTCTTT.

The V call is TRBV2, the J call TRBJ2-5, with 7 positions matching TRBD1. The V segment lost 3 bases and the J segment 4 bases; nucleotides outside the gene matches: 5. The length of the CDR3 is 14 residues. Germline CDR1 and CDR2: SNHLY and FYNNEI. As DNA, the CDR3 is TGTGCCAGCAGTGAGGACAGGATAGTAGAGACCCAGTACTTC. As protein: CASSEDRIVETQYF. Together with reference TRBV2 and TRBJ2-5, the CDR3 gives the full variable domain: EPEVTQTPSHQVTQMGQEVILRCVPISNHLYFYWYRQILGQKVEFLVSFYNNEISEKSEIFDDQFSVERPDGSNFTLKIRSTKLEDSAMYFCASSEDRIVETQYFGPGTRLLVL.

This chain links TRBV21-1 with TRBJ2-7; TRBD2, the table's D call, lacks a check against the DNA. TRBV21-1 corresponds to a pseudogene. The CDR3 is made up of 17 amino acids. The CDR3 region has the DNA TGTGCCAGCAGCAAAGAGACTTTTGGTGTCAGCTCCTACGAGCAGTACTTC. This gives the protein CASSKETFGVSSYEQYF.